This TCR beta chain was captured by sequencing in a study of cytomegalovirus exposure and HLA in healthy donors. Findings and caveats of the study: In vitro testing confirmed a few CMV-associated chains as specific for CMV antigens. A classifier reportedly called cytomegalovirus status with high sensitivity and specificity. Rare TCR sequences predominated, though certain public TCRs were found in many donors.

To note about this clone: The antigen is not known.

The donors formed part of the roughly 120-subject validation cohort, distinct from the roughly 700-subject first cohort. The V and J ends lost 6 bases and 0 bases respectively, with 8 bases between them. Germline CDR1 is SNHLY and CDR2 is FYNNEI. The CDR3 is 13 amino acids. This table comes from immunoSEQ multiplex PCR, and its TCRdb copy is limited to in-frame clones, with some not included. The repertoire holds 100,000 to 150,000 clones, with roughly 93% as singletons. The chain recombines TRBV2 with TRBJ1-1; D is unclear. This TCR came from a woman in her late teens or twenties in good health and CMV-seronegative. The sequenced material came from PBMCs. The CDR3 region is CASRATLNTEAFF. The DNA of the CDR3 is TGTGCCAGCAGAGCAACTTTGAACACTGAAGCTTTCTTT.